These 9 T cell receptor beta chains originate from one sample sequenced in a study of OX40 agonist ivuxolimab in advanced cancers. The table came from immunoSEQ multiplex PCR; TCRdb's copy has only in-frame clones and leaves some out. Found here are some 79,000 clones, about 93% of them singletons; the top ten hold 0.44%. The sample consisted of CD4+ or CD8+ T cells sorted from blood, taken in a trial of the OX40 agonist ivuxolimab. The receptors originated from an adult with an advanced solid tumor such as melanoma, head and neck, liver or kidney cancer.

CDR3 residues: CASSQSIGTGELFF. The CDR3 DNA follows: TGTGCCAGCAGCCAATCGATAGGGACCGGGGAGCTGTTTTTT. The chain carries TRBV16 and TRBJ2-2, with D unresolved. Trimming shortened V by 0 bases and J by 5 bases, and 7 bases separated the two germline ends. This CDR3 is built from 14 residues. Germline V gives CDR1 KGHSY, CDR2 FQNENV.

The J gene is TRBJ1-2, the V gene TRBV30, with unresolved D. The V end was cut by 3 bases, the J end by 7 bases, with 12 bases between. The CDR3 length is 12 residues. The germline V gene encodes CDR1 GTSNPN and CDR2 SVGIG (reference sequence). Here the CDR3 DNA reads TGTGCCTGGAGACCGGGTTTCGGTGGCTACACCTTC. Translated, it gives CAWRPGFGGYTF.

The chain links TRBV6-4 to TRBJ2-2; 9 bases agree with TRBD1. The junction had 6 bases not matched to a gene; V was cut back by 4 bases and J by 6 bases. The V gene's germline CDR1 is MRHNA and CDR2 SNTAGT. The CDR3 totals 15 residues. The CDR3 DNA follows: TGTGCCAGCAGTGCCGGGACAGGGATACCCGGGGAGCTGTTTTTT. Translated: CASSAGTGIPGELFF.

V usage is TRBV2 and J usage is TRBJ1-1; perhaps TRBD1 as D (6 bases). Germline loops: CDR1 SNHLY, CDR2 FYNNEI. Trimming pared 3 bases from V and 0 bases from J, leaving 8 bases between. There are 14 residues in the CDR3. The CDR3: CASSERDMNTEAFF. The CDR3, as DNA: TGTGCCAGCAGTGAGCGGGACATGAACACTGAAGCTTTCTTT.

As to this clone: Relative to the germline gene, one junction end is altered; a read error may explain this. The chain uses TRBV2 and TRBJ2-1; 11 nucleotides align to TRBD2. The CDR3 is 12 amino acids. The V gene's germline CDR1 is SNHLY and CDR2 FYNNEI. The CDR3 sequence is CASSGTSGSRVF. The CDR3 coding sequence is TGTGCCAGCAGTGGCACTAGCGGGAGTAGGGTCTTC.

V is TRBV10-3 and J is TRBJ1-2; TRBD1 might be the D (5 bases). This CDR3 region has 17 residues. The V end lost 8 bases, the J end lost 4 bases, and 26 bases lay between the germline ends. Per germline, CDR1 ENHRY and CDR2 SYGVKD. CDR3: CAIAGQDRAPGIYGYTF. For the CDR3, the DNA is TGTGCCATCGCCGGCCAGGACCGGGCCCCAGGGATCTATGGCTACACCTTC.

This chain links TRBV30 with TRBJ2-3; TRBD2 agrees at 8 bases. V gave up 2 bases and J gave up 5 bases; unmatched junction bases: 6. The CDR3 length is 14 residues. Per germline, CDR1 GTSNPN and CDR2 SVGIG (reference sequence). CDR3 bases: TGTGCCTGGAGTCCGGGACTAGGTGGAGATACGCAGTATTTT. It encodes CAWSPGLGGDTQYF.

This clone was detected once. This chain uses TRBV4-2 with TRBJ1-1, with D tentatively TRBD1 (6 bases). Trimming stripped 4 bases from V and 0 bases from J, with 9 bases between. CDR3 size: 14 residues. Germline-derived CDR1 and CDR2 are LGHNA and YNFKEQ. The CDR3 DNA reads as TGTGCCAGCAGCCGGCGACAGGTGAACACTGAAGCTTTCTTT. This sequence encodes CASSRRQVNTEAFF.

The chain recombines TRBV5-1 with TRBJ2-2; no definite D call. Trimming removed 1 base at V and 1 base at J, with 5 bases between. Germline CDR1 reads SGHRS; CDR2 reads YFSETQ. CDR3 size: 14 residues. CDR3 residues: CASSLRRNTGELFF. In DNA form, the CDR3 reads TGCGCCAGCAGCTTGAGGAGGAACACCGGGGAGCTGTTTTTT.